This T cell receptor beta chain was captured in a study of beta chain features in type 1 diabetes. Study overall: There were about 110,000,000 sorted cells examined across all samples. Overall study results and limits: Type 1 diabetes patients had TCRB CDR3s that were shorter (moderately but significantly so) in all four CD4+ subsets. Within the patient group, naive, central memory and Treg TCRB repertoires appeared more similar to each other than within healthy donors.

This clone was picked up a small number of times. The antigen is not known. Of the isolated RNA, all was reverse transcribed, and so the sequenced material was expressed TCRB transcripts. Libraries were prepared by immunoSEQ multiplex PCR; TCRdb keeps only in-frame clonotypes and omits some of them. The sample consists of around 290,000 clones, 8% of them appearing once. CD4+ naive, central memory, regulatory and stem cell-like memory cells were sorted via CD45RO/CCR7/CD25/CD127/CD95/CD27. The source material was central memory CD4+ T cells from blood. The sequence derives from a woman aged 18-30 years in good health.

The CDR3 DNA reads as TGCAGTGCCAAGCTCGGCTACACCTTC. Translating it yields CSAKLGYTF. The chain employs TRBV20-1 and TRBJ1-2; no firm D call. The germline gives CDR1 DFQATT, CDR2 SNEGSKA (reference sequence). The CDR3 sequence is 9 residues long. The V end lost 6 bases, the J end lost 8 bases, and 7 bases lay between the germline ends.